One sample yielded the 7 T cell receptor beta chains listed below, sequenced in a study of B cell selection in AIRE deficiency (dated by TCRdb to between 2019 and 2020). The library was obtained by the immunoSEQ multiplex PCR assay. TCRdb obtained this table from immuneACCESS and retained in-frame rearrangements with V and J assigned. These tables miss some clones; where compared with another copy, unresolved V genes account for less than half of the shortfall, and the remainder is unexplained. In this sample the table shows around 18,000 clones, under 95% of which occur a single time. The ten top clones hold 0.75% to 0.9% of the sample. CD4+CD25hiCD127low/negative cells were sorted as the regulatory T cell population. Sequencing was performed on CD4+CD25+ Tregs sorted from PBMCs. These receptors all come from a human donor in good health.

This rearrangement joins TRBV2 to TRBJ2-2, with 8 bases fitting TRBD1. The CDR3 loop spans 17 amino acids. The V and J ends lost 6 bases and 1 base, in that order; junction bases with no gene match: 10. Germline values: CDR1 SNHLY, CDR2 FYNNEI. DNA of the CDR3: TGTGCCAGCAGACCAAGGACAGGGATTAAGAACACCGGGGAGCTGTTTTTT. Residues: CASRPRTGIKNTGELFF.

The chain recombines TRBV9 with TRBJ2-1, with 7 bases aligning to TRBD2. The CDR3 length is 13 residues. Germline V gene lookup returns CDR1 SGDLS and CDR2 YYNGEE. Trimming at V came to 6 bases and at J to 2 bases, leaving 2 bases not matched to a gene. The CDR3 protein is CASKGGPYNEQFF. The CDR3 DNA reads TGTGCCAGCAAGGGAGGGCCCTACAATGAGCAGTTCTTC. The full variable domain, with the rest looked up from reference TRBV9 and TRBJ2-1, is DSGVTQTPKHLITATGQRVTLRCSPRSGDLSVYWYQQSLDQGLQFLIQYYNGEERAKGNILERFSAQQFPDLHSELNLSSLELGDSALYFCASKGGPYNEQFFGPGTRLTVL.

This clone came up once. Additional DNA sequences in this sample encode the identical CDR3. The chain recombines TRBV18 with TRBJ2-1, with 7 positions matching TRBD1. The CDR3 contains 15 residues. With V trimmed by 3 bases and J by 8 bases, 10 bases remained unmatched. In germline, CDR1 is KGHSH, CDR2 LQKENI. This CDR3 is CASSPPGTASYEQFF. CDR3 DNA sequence: TGTGCCAGCTCACCGCCCGGGACAGCCTCTTATGAGCAGTTCTTC.

This clone occurred once. This chain connects TRBV28 to TRBJ2-7; D possibly uses TRBD1 or TRBD2 (5 bases each). The V gene lost 3 bases and the J gene lost 3 bases, with 6 bases spanning the gap. The germline V gene encodes CDR1 MDHEN and CDR2 SYDVKM. The CDR3 consists of 12 residues. CDR3 DNA sequence: TGTGCCAGCAGTTTGAGGGGCTACGAGCAGTACTTC. This codes for CASSLRGYEQYF.

This chain uses TRBV5-1 with TRBJ2-1; D gene ambiguous. The CDR3 spans 13 residues. Germline-derived CDR1 and CDR2 are SGHRS and YFSETQ. V was pared by 3 bases and J by 7 bases, with 11 bases between. CDR3 sequence reads: CASSSSPFNEQFF. Here the CDR3 DNA reads TGCGCCAGCAGCTCGTCCCCCTTTAATGAGCAGTTCTTC.

The J gene is TRBJ2-3, the V gene TRBV4-1; 9 bases line up with TRBD2. The CDR3 contains 17 residues. J was trimmed by 1 base and V by 0 bases; bases with no gene match: 5. CDR1 and CDR2 (germline): MGHRA, YSYEKL. The CDR3 loop reads CASSQDLRTSGTDTQYF. CDR3 DNA sequence: TGCGCCAGCAGCCAAGATCTCCGGACTAGCGGCACAGATACGCAGTATTTT.

The chain is built from TRBV6-1 and TRBJ1-4, with 9 bases lining up with TRBD1. The J segment lost 7 bases and the V segment lost 4 bases, leaving 4 bases of the junction unmatched. The germline gives CDR1 MNHNS, CDR2 SASEGT. The CDR3 length is 14 residues. The CDR3 reads CASSVGQGSEKLFF. CDR3 in DNA: TGTGCCAGCAGTGTTGGACAGGGGTCTGAAAAACTGTTTTTT.